These T cell receptor beta chains were read from a single sample in a study of T cells in Graves' hyperthyroidism and ophthalmopathy. TCRdb processed the multiplex PCR reads anew with MiXCR; each CDR3 protein has one entry. The table has 200,000 to 250,000 distinct CDR3 sequences, roughly a quarter seen once. What was sequenced was blood. The receptor source for this set is a woman between 40 and 55 years old with Graves' ophthalmopathy. The CDR3 runs from the conserved cysteine through the conserved F or W. Fields, in order: V gene, clone size, J gene, D gene, CDR3 protein, CDR3 DNA. D genes are given only for firm matches. Part of the rows lack a size; the others show once, few, many or a class for expanded clones.

>TRBV7-6|many|TRBJ2-5|-
CASSPISGETQYF
TGTGCCAGCAGCCCGATCTCAGGAGAGACCCAGTACTTC
>TRBV3-1|many|TRBJ1-2|-
CASSQDYSLYTF
TGTGCCAGCAGCCAAGATTATAGCCTCTACACCTTC
>TRBV18|few|TRBJ2-2|-
CASSASSGQPNTGELFF
TGTGCCAGCTCAGCGTCATCAGGGCAACCGAACACCGGGGAGCTGTTTTTT
>TRBV28|many|TRBJ2-7|-
CASSPMDKSYEQYF
TGTGCCAGCAGTCCTATGGACAAGTCCTACGAGCAGTACTTC
>TRBV6-5|-|TRBJ2-5|TRBD2
CASSYGTSGTNQETQYF
TGTGCCAGCAGCTACGGGACTAGCGGGACGAACCAAGAGACCCAGTACTTC
>TRBV2|many|TRBJ2-5|-
CASKDQETQYF
TGTGCCAGCAAGGACCAAGAGACCCAGTACTTC
>TRBV6-5|-|TRBJ1-2|-
CASSYRQATNYGYTF
TGTGCCAGCAGTTATCGACAGGCTACTAACTATGGCTACACCTTC
>TRBV27|-|TRBJ1-2|-
CASNPYGTELNYGYTF
TGTGCCAGCAACCCTTATGGGACCGAGCTTAACTATGGCTACACCTTC
>TRBV6-1|many|TRBJ2-7|TRBD2
CASSPPGGRSPYEQYF
TGTGCCAGTTCCCCTCCGGGCGGGAGGTCCCCTTACGAGCAGTACTTC
>TRBV28|many|TRBJ2-7|TRBD2
CASRRPSGNYEQYF
TGTGCCAGCAGGCGGCCTAGCGGAAACTACGAGCAGTACTTC
>TRBV2|many|TRBJ1-2|-
CASSEVGGAYGYTF
TGTGCCAGCAGTGAAGTGGGGGGGGCTTATGGCTACACCTTC
>TRBV15|-|TRBJ1-1|-
CATSSGGGENTEAFF
TGTGCCACCAGCAGCGGGGGGGGCGAGAACACTGAAGCTTTCTTT
>TRBV4-1|-|TRBJ2-7|-
CASSPTRYYEQYF
TGCGCCAGCAGCCCCACGCGCTACTACGAGCAGTACTTC
>TRBV4-1|many|TRBJ2-6|TRBD2
CASSLAGGANVLTF
TGCGCCAGCAGCCTAGCGGGCGGGGCCAACGTCCTGACTTTC
>TRBV28|many|TRBJ2-7|-
CASTPSSSYEQYF
TGTGCCAGCACCCCCAGCAGTTCCTACGAGCAGTACTTC
>TRBV5-1|few|TRBJ2-7|-
CASSFTGSHEQYF
TGCGCCAGCAGCTTCACCGGGAGCCACGAGCAGTACTTC
>TRBV6-1|-|TRBJ2-7|-
CASSEALPDRGYEQYF
TGTGCCAGCAGTGAAGCGCTTCCGGACAGAGGCTACGAGCAGTACTTC
>TRBV28|many|TRBJ2-1|TRBD2
CASSPGTTLNNEQFF
TGTGCCAGCAGTCCTGGGACTACCCTCAACAATGAGCAGTTCTTC
>TRBV29-1|many|TRBJ1-5|-
CSVVTGNGQPQHF
TGCAGCGTAGTTACAGGGAACGGTCAGCCCCAGCATTTT
>TRBV27|many|TRBJ1-2|TRBD1
CASRDRGISGYGYTF
TGTGCCAGCAGGGACAGGGGGATCAGTGGCTATGGCTACACCTTC
>TRBV7-2|-|TRBJ2-7|TRBD2
CASSQAGNTVYEQYF
TGTGCCAGCAGCCAAGCGGGGAACACAGTTTACGAGCAGTACTTC
>TRBV10-3|many|TRBJ1-2|TRBD1
CAISETGGVGYGYTF
TGTGCCATCAGCGAGACAGGGGGGGTCGGCTATGGCTACACCTTC
>TRBV14|many|TRBJ2-5|TRBD2
CASSQVRGRAETQYF
TGTGCCAGCAGCCAAGTCCGCGGGAGGGCAGAGACCCAGTACTTC
>TRBV12-3/TRBV12-4|-|TRBJ2-5|-
CASSLGDEGRETQYF
TGTGCCAGCAGTTTAGGAGACGAGGGGCGAGAGACCCAGTACTTC
>TRBV9|few|TRBJ2-5|-
CASSVVGNGDPQETQYF
TGTGCCAGCAGCGTAGTGGGGAACGGGGACCCCCAAGAGACCCAGTACTTC